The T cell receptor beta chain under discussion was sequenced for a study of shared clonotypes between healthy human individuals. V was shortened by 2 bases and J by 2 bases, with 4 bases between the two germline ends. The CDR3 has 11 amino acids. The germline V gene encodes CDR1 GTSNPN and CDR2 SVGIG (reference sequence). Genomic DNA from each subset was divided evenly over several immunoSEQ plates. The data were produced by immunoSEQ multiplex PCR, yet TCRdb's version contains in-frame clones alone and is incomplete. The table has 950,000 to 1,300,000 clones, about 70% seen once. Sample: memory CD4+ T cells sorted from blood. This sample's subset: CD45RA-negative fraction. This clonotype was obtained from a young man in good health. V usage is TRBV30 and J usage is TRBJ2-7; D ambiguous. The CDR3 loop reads CAWSQAYEQYF. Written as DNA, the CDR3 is TGTGCCTGGAGTCAAGCCTACGAGCAGTACTTC.